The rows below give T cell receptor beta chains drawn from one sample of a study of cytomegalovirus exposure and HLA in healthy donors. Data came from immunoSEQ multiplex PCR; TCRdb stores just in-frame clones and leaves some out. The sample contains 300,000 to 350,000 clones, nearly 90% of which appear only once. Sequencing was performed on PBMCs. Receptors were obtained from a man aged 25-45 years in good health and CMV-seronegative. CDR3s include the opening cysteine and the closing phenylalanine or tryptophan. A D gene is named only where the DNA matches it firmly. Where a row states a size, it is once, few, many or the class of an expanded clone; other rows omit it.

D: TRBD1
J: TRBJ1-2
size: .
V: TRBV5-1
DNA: TGCGCCAGCAGCCCCGGTACCGGGACAGTCGATTACCGGTATGGCTACACCTTC
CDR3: CASSPGTGTVDYRYGYTF

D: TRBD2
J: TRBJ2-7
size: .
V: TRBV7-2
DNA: TGTGCCAGCAGCTTAGTCAGGGCTAGCGGGGGGACCCATCCCGAGCAGTACTTC
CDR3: CASSLVRASGGTHPEQYF

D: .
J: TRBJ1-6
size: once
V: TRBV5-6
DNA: TGTGCCAGCAGCGTGGGACACAGTAATTCACCCCTCCACTTT
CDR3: CASSVGHSNSPLHF

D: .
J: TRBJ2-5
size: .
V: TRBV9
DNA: TGTGCCAGCAGCCCCCAGGGGAATGGTGAGACCCAGTACTTC
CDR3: CASSPQGNGETQYF

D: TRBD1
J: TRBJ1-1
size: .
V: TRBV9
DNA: TGTGCCAGCAGCATCCGGGACAGGGGGCTCGGGGACACTGAAGCTTTCTTT
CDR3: CASSIRDRGLGDTEAFF

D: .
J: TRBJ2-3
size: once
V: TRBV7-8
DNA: TGTGCCAGCAGCGTGACTAGTTCAGATACGCAGTATTTT
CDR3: CASSVTSSDTQYF

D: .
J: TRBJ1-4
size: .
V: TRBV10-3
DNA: TGTGCCACCAAGCCTGGGGGCCCTGGGGAAAAACTGTTTTTT
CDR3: CATKPGGPGEKLFF

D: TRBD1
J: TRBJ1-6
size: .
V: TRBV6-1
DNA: TGTGCCAGCAGTCCCGACAGGGATCCTTCACCCCTCCACTTT
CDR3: CASSPDRDPSPLHF

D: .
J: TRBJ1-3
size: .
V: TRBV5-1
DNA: TGCGCCAGCAGCTTGGAGGTAGGGAGTGGAAACACCATATATTTT
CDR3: CASSLEVGSGNTIYF

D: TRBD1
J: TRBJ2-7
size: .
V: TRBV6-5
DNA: TGTGCCAGCAGATATCAAGGGACAGCCTACGAGCAGTACTTC
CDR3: CASRYQGTAYEQYF

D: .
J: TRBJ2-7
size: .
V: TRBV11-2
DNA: TGTGCCAGCAGCTTAGGCCCCTCAGGGAACTACGAGCAGTACTTC
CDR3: CASSLGPSGNYEQYF

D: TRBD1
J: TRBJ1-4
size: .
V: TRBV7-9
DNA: TGTGCCAGCAGCAACGGACAGGGGGCTGGTGAAAAACTGTTTTTT
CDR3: CASSNGQGAGEKLFF

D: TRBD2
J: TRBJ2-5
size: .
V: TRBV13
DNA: TGTGCCAGCAGCTTACGGGGGGGCGCAGAGACCCAGTACTTC
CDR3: CASSLRGGAETQYF

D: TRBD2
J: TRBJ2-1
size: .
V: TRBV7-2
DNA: TGTGCCAGCAGCTTAGCCCCAACTAGCGGGGGGTACAATGAGCAGTTCTTC
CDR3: CASSLAPTSGGYNEQFF

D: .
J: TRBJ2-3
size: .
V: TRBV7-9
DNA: TGTGCCAGCAGCCCCGGTATGGCTAGCCAGACAGATACGCAGTATTTT
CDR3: CASSPGMASQTDTQYF

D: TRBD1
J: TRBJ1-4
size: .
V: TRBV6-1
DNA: TGTGCCAGCAGCCACAGGGGTCTGGATGAAAAACTGTTTTTT
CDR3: CASSHRGLDEKLFF

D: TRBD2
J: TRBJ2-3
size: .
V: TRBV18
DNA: TGTGCCAGCTCACCACTAGAACTAGCGACTAGCACAGATACGCAGTATTTT
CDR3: CASSPLELATSTDTQYF

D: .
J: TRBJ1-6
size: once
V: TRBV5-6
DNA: TGTGCCAGCAGCTTGGGCCTATACTCCTATAATTCACCCCTCCACTTT
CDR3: CASSLGLYSYNSPLHF

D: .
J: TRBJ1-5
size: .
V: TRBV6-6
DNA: TGTGCCAGCAGTTACGGCGACAGGCCCAATCAGCCCCAGCATTTT
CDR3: CASSYGDRPNQPQHF

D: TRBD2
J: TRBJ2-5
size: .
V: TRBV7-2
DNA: TGTGCCAGCAGCTTCGGGGGGTCTGGAGAGACCCAGTACTTC
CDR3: CASSFGGSGETQYF

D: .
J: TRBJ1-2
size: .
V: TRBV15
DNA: TGTGCCACCAGCACAGGACAGTACTATGGCTACACCTTC
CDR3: CATSTGQYYGYTF

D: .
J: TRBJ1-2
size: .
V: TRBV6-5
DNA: TGTGCCAGCAGTTTTATCTCGGGCTATGGCTACACCTTC
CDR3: CASSFISGYGYTF